The 20 T cell receptor beta chains presented below share a single source sample, sequenced in a study of Graves' ophthalmopathy and Graves' hyperthyroidism. TCR beta CDR3 regions were amplified from RNA transcripts. First-round RT-PCR employed HTBI primers, with a second-round multiplex PCR after it. Each CDR3 protein gets one entry after TCRdb re-called the multiplex PCR reads with MiXCR. The repertoire holds about 380,000 distinct CDR3 sequences, with 15% as singletons. Sequencing was carried out using peripheral blood. The receptors stem from a woman under 30 with stable Graves' hyperthyroidism.

This clonotype was counted at least ten times. The chain joins TRBV6-5 to TRBJ1-1; the D is unclear. Deletions cut 2 bases from V and 5 bases from J, with 9 bases between. CDR1 and CDR2 from the germline V gene are MNHEY and SVGAGI. This CDR3 has 13 residues. The DNA of the CDR3 is TGTGCCAGCAGTTACACCAGACAAACTGAAGCTTTCTTT. Translating gives CASSYTRQTEAFF.

The genes are TRBV27 and TRBJ1-2; tentatively, D is TRBD1 (5 bases). The ends were cut back, 6 bases at V and 0 bases at J, with 20 bases in the middle. The germline gives CDR1 MNHEY, CDR2 SMNVEV (reference sequence). The CDR3 has 17 amino acids. CDR3 loop: CASSSQPGRRSNYGYTF. In DNA form, the CDR3 reads TGTGCCAGCAGCTCCCAACCGGGACGGCGTTCTAACTATGGCTACACCTTC.

This clonotype has a count of ten or more. The chain links TRBV27 to TRBJ1-5; D is unresolved. The germline V and J ends were trimmed by 2 bases and 5 bases, with 16 bases remaining between them. CDR1 is MNHEY and CDR2 is SMNVEV in the germline V gene (reference sequence). The CDR3 has 16 residues. CDR3 DNA sequence: TGTGCCAGCAGTTTAATAGGCGTCGGGAGAGATCAGCCCCAGCATTTT. Translating it yields CASSLIGVGRDQPQHF.

Many counts were recorded for this clonotype. The rearrangement joins TRBV2 to TRBJ2-7; tentatively, D is TRBD2 (6 bases). The CDR3 is 11 residues long. Germline CDR1 and CDR2: SNHLY and FYNNEI. Trimming shortened V by 8 bases and J by 6 bases, and 11 bases separated the two germline ends. CDR3 in amino acids: CASLQGGEQYF. The CDR3 DNA is TGTGCCAGCCTCCAGGGAGGCGAGCAGTACTTC.

This clonotype came up many times. The V gene is TRBV6-1, the J gene TRBJ1-5, with D maybe TRBD1 (6 bases). Trimming took 6 bases from V and 4 from J, leaving 10 bases between them. Germline V gene data show CDR1 as MNHNS and CDR2 as SASEGT. There are 13 residues in the CDR3. The DNA of the CDR3 is TGTGCCAGCAGGCAAGGGGGGAATCAGCCCCAGCATTTT. The encoded protein is CASRQGGNQPQHF.

This clonotype came up once. CDR3 region: CASSQDGGLGSEAFF. The CDR3 DNA sequence: TGCGCCAGCAGCCAAGATGGCGGCCTGGGGTCTGAAGCTTTCTTT. This sequence joins TRBV4-1 and TRBJ1-1, with D hard to call. Per the germline V gene, CDR1 is MGHRA and CDR2 is YSYEKL. Trimming left V 0 bases short and J 6 bases short, with 14 bases between. The CDR3 spans 15 residues.

This clonotype was counted only a few times. The CDR3 DNA is TGTGCCAGCAGCGTAGTTCTCGGGATCCTGCACGCTGAAGCTTTCTTT. It encodes CASSVVLGILHAEAFF. This chain links TRBV9 with TRBJ1-1; D unclear. Trimming pared 0 bases from V and 6 bases from J, leaving 18 bases between. The germline gives CDR1 SGDLS, CDR2 YYNGEE. The CDR3 is made up of 16 amino acids.

This clonotype was counted at least ten times. The rearrangement uses TRBV6-2 or TRBV6-3 and TRBJ2-6, with D unclear. The CDR3 loop spans 22 amino acids. Trimming removed 5 bases at V and 1 base at J, with 30 bases between. In germline, CDR1 is MNHEY, CDR2 SVGEGT. The CDR3 sequence: CASSTQYGPAKFRVSGANVLTF. The CDR3 DNA follows: TGTGCCAGCAGTACACAGTACGGACCCGCAAAATTTCGAGTGTCTGGGGCCAACGTCCTGACTTTC.

This clonotype was seen repeatedly, ten times or more. The chain uses TRBV24-1 and TRBJ1-2, with D maybe TRBD1 (5 bases). Germline CDR1 is KGHDR and CDR2 is SFDVKD. The CDR3 length is 16 residues. Trimming shortened V by 5 bases and J by 4 bases, and 19 bases separated the two germline ends. The CDR3 region is CATSGGYPQLGYGYTF. CDR3 sequence (DNA): TGTGCCACCAGTGGGGGGTACCCACAACTGGGCTATGGCTACACCTTC.

There are many counts of this clonotype. The chain employs TRBV6-5 and TRBJ1-1; D gene uncertain. This CDR3 spans 15 amino acids. V gave up 6 bases and J gave up 1 base, with 15 bases separating them. Germline V gene data show CDR1 as MNHEY and CDR2 as SVGAGI. CDR3 sequence: CASRLKEGPNTEAFF. In DNA, the CDR3 is TGTGCCAGCAGACTTAAGGAGGGTCCGAACACTGAAGCTTTCTTT.

This clonotype was observed at least ten times. The chain couples TRBV6-2 or TRBV6-3 to TRBJ2-4, with 8 bases aligning to TRBD2. This CDR3 has 17 residues. Germline V gene data show CDR1 as MNHEY and CDR2 as SVGEGT. Germline trimming cut 11 bases from V and 0 bases from J; bases unmatched to any gene: 15. The CDR3 loop is CASLGGASSKAKNIQYF. The CDR3 coding sequence is TGTGCCTCACTCGGGGGGGCCAGTTCGAAAGCCAAAAACATTCAGTACTTC.

The J gene is TRBJ1-4, the V gene TRBV7-2; no reliable D call. The CDR3 totals 14 residues. Germline lookup yields CDR1 SGHTA and CDR2 FQGNSA. The V gene lost 4 bases and the J gene lost 7 bases, with 13 bases spanning the gap. Written as DNA, the CDR3 is TGTGCCAGCAGCTCAACTGGGTCAAGTGAAAAACTGTTTTTT. It specifies CASSSTGSSEKLFF.

The sample holds many counts of this clonotype. This chain joins TRBV20-1 and TRBJ2-3, with D possibly matching TRBD2 (6 bases). The CDR3 consists of 15 residues. Per germline, CDR1 DFQATT and CDR2 SNEGSKA (reference sequence). V was shortened by 3 bases and J by 0 bases, with 13 bases between the two germline ends. As DNA, the CDR3 is TGCAGTGCTAGGCGGGGCCTTACTAGCACAGATACGCAGTATTTT. As protein: CSARRGLTSTDTQYF.

This clonotype has ten or more counts. The V gene is TRBV4-2, the J gene TRBJ1-1; D not certain. The CDR3 is made up of 15 amino acids. Trimming took off 2 bases at V and 6 bases at J, with 16 bases between the two ends. Germline V gene sequence: CDR1 LGHNA, CDR2 YNFKEQ. The DNA of the CDR3 is TGTGCCAGCAGCCAACTGCAACGTCCTTACGCTGAAGCTTTCTTT. Translation gives CASSQLQRPYAEAFF.

This rearrangement joins TRBV7-2 to TRBJ2-7; perhaps TRBD2 as D (6 bases). Germline CDR1 is SGHTA and CDR2 is FQGNSA. The CDR3 spans 14 residues. Trimming cost V 1 base and J 6 bases, with 13 bases left between them. CDR3 region: CASSLGGRESEQYF. The CDR3 DNA follows: TGTGCCAGCAGCTTAGGGGGACGGGAGTCCGAGCAGTACTTC.

This clonotype was detected many times. This chain uses TRBV12-5 with TRBJ1-1; no definite D call. Trimming took 0 bases from V and 6 from J, leaving 14 bases between them. The CDR3 is 15 amino acids. The germline V gene has CDR1 LGHNT and CDR2 FRNRAP. CDR3 coding DNA: TGTGCTAGTGGTTTGGTACTAGGCAATCCGGCTGAAGCTTTCTTT. It translates to CASGLVLGNPAEAFF.

The sample holds a few counts of this clonotype. The gene calls are TRBV20-1 and TRBJ1-2, with a weak D call TRBD1 (5 bases). Trimming shortened V by 6 bases and J by 6 bases, and 20 bases separated the two germline ends. Germline V lookup: CDR1 DFQATT, CDR2 SNEGSKA (reference sequence). This CDR3 has 14 amino acids. The CDR3 reads CSALMAGRKDGYTF. The CDR3 DNA reads as TGCAGTGCCTTAATGGCGGGACGAAAGGATGGCTACACCTTC.

This clonotype was counted ten times or more. This chain uses TRBV19 with TRBJ1-6; the D gene is possibly TRBD1 (6 bases). The V end was cut by 1 base, the J end by 7 bases, with 20 bases between. This CDR3 comprises 18 residues. CDR1 and CDR2 (germline): LNHDA, SQIVND (reference sequence). CDR3: CASSIGSRTARRNSPLHF. The CDR3 coding sequence is TGTGCCAGTAGTATAGGGTCTCGGACAGCCCGACGAAATTCACCCCTCCACTTT.

This clonotype was picked up one time. The junction departs from the called germline gene at one end, perhaps through a read error. The chain links TRBV6-1 to TRBJ2-7; D is uncertain. The germline gives CDR1 MNHNS, CDR2 SASEGT. The CDR3 sequence is 12 residues long. The CDR3 region is CAISETTYEQYF. In nucleotides, the CDR3 is TGTGCCATCAGTGAGACCACCTACGAGCAGTACTTC.

This clonotype appeared many times. The chain is built from TRBV2 and TRBJ2-7, with a possible D match to TRBD1 (6 bases). Germline V gene lookup returns CDR1 SNHLY and CDR2 FYNNEI. The CDR3 runs to 13 residues. The ends were cut back, 6 bases at V and 0 bases at J, with 9 bases in the middle. The CDR3 sequence: CASRTGFSYEQYF. The CDR3 region has the DNA TGTGCCAGCAGAACAGGGTTCTCCTACGAGCAGTACTTC.